This entry is about one T cell receptor (beta chain). This entry comes from a study of blood T cell repertoires in COVID-19. The V gene's germline CDR1 is MGHRA and CDR2 YSYEKL. V shed 5 bases, J shed 1 base, and the junction held 4 bases outside the gene matches. CDR3 length: 14 amino acids. The table came from immunoSEQ multiplex PCR; TCRdb's copy has only in-frame clones and leaves some out. In the table there are 250,000 or so clones, almost 85% of which are singletons. The receptor was isolated from a woman aged 80 or older with acute or convalescent COVID-19. This rearrangement joins TRBV4-1 to TRBJ2-5; TRBD2 agrees at 7 bases. The specimen sequenced was peripheral blood. The chain's CDR3 is CASSLLAIQETQYF. The CDR3 bases are TGCGCCAGCAGCTTACTAGCGATCCAAGAGACCCAGTACTTC.